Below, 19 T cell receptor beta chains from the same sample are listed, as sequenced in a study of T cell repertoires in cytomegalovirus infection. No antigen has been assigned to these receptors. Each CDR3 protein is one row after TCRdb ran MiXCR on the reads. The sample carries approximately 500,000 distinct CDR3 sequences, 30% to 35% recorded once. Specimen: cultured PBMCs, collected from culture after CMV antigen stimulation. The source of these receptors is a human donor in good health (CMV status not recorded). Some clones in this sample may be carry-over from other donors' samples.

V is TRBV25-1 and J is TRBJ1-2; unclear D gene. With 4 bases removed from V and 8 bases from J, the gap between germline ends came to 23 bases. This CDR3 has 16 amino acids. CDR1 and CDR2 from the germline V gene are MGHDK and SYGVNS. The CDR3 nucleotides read TGTGCCAGCAGTGCGGTTCGAGGCCCGGATATGGTAGGCTACACCTTC. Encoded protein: CASSAVRGPDMVGYTF.

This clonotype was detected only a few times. CDR3 coding DNA: TGTGCCAGCAGCACTGAGGGAAAGGGTGCTTACAATGAGCAGTTCTTC. It translates to CASSTEGKGAYNEQFF. This chain uses TRBV7-2 with TRBJ2-1; TRBD2 is a possible D gene (5 bases). The germline V and J ends were trimmed by 5 bases and 4 bases, with 18 bases remaining between them. This CDR3 has 16 residues. Germline CDR1 is SGHTA and CDR2 is FQGNSA.

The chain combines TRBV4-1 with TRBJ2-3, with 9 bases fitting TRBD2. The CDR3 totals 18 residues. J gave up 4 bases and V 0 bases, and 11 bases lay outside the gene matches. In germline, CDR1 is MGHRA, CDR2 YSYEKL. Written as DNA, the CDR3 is TGCGCCAGCAGCCAAGATGCGAGCGGGAGGCCCCAGGCAGATACGCAGTATTTT. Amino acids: CASSQDASGRPQADTQYF.

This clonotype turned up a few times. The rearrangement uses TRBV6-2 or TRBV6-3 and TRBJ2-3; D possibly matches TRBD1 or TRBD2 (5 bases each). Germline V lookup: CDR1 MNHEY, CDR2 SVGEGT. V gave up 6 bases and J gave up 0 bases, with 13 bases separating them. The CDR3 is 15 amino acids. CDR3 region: CASRFQGASTDTQYF. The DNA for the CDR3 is TGTGCCAGCAGATTCCAGGGAGCTAGCACAGATACGCAGTATTTT.

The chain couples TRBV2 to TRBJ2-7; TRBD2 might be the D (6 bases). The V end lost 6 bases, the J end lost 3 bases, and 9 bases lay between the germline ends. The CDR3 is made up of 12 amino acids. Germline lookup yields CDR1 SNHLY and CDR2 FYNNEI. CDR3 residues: CASSGDFYEQYF. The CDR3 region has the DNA TGTGCCAGCAGCGGGGACTTCTACGAGCAGTACTTC.

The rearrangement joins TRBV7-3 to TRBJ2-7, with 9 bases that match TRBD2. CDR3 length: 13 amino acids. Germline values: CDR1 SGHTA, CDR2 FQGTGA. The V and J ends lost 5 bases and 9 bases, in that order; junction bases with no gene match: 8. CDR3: CASSLYAGGRQYF. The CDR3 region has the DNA TGTGCCAGCAGCCTTTACGCGGGAGGGAGGCAGTACTTC.

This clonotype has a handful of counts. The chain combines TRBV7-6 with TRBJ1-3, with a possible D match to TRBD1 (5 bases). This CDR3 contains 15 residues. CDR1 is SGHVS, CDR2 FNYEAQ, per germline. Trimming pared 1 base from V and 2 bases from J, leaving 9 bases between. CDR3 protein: CASSLGSGTGNTIYF. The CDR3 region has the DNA TGTGCCAGCAGCTTAGGTTCAGGGACTGGAAACACCATATATTTT. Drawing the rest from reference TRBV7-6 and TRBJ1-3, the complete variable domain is GAGVSQSPRYKVTKRGQDVALRCDPISGHVSLYWYRQALGQGPEFLTYFNYEAQQDKSGLPNDRFSAERPEGSISTLTIQRTEQRDSAMYRCASSLGSGTGNTIYFGEGSWLTVV.

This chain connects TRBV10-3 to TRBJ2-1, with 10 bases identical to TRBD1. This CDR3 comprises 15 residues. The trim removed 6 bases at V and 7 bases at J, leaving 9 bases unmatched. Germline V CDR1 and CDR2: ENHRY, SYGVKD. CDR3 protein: CAIRAGTGESNEQFF. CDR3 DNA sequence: TGTGCCATCAGGGCTGGGACAGGGGAGAGTAATGAGCAGTTCTTC.

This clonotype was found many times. CDR3 protein: CASSIQGGTEAFF. DNA of the CDR3: TGTGCCAGCAGCATACAGGGGGGCACTGAAGCTTTCTTT. The chain links TRBV7-2 to TRBJ1-1; 8 bases are shared with TRBD1. The length of the CDR3 is 13 residues. Per the germline V gene, CDR1 is SGHTA and CDR2 is FQGNSA. V gave up 5 bases and J gave up 4 bases; unmatched junction bases: 3.

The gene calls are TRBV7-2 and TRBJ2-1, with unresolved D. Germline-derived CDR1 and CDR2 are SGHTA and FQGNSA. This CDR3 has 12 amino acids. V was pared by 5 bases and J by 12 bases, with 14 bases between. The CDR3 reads CASSQTARLQFF. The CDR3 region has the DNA TGTGCCAGCAGCCAAACTGCAAGACTGCAGTTCTTC.

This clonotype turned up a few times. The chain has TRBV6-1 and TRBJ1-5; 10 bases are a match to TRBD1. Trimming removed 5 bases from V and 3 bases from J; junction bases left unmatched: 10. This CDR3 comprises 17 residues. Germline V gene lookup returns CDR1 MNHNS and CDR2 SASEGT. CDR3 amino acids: CASSTRQGASFNQPQHF. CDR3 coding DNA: TGTGCCAGCAGTACTCGACAGGGGGCCAGCTTCAATCAGCCCCAGCATTTT.

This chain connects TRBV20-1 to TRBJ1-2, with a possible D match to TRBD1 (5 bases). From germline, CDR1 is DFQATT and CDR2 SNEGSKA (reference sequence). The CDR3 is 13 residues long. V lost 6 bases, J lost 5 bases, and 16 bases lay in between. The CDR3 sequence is CSAGPPPFYGYTF. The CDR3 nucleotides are TGCAGTGCGGGACCTCCCCCCTTTTATGGCTACACCTTC.

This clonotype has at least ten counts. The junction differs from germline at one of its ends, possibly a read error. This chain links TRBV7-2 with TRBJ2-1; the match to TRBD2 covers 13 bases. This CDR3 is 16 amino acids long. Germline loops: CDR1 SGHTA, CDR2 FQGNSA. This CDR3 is CASRWTSGSSDNEQFF. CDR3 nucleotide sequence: TGTGCCAGCAGGTGGACTAGCGGGAGCTCCGACAATGAGCAGTTCTTC.

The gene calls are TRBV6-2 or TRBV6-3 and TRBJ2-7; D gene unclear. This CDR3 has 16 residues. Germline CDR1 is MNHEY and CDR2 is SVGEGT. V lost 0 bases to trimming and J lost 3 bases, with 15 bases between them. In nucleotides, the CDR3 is TGTGCCAGCAGTTACTCAGAGGCTAGTCGATACTACGAGCAGTACTTC. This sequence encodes CASSYSEASRYYEQYF.

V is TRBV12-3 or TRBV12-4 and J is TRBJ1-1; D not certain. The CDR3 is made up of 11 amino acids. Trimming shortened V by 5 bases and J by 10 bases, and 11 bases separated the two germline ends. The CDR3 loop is CASSTGKRAFF. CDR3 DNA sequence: TGTGCCAGCAGTACGGGGAAGCGAGCTTTCTTT.

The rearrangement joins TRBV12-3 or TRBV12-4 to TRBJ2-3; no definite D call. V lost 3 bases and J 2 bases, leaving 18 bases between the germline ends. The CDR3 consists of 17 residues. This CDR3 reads CASSLRSPQEFTDTQYF. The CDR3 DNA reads TGTGCCAGCAGTTTGCGTAGTCCGCAGGAGTTCACAGATACGCAGTATTTT.

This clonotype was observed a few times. CDR3 amino acids: CASSLDVDHEQYF. As DNA, the CDR3 is TGTGCCAGCAGCTTAGATGTGGACCACGAGCAGTACTTC. J is TRBJ2-7 and V is TRBV7-8, with D hard to call. Trimming took off 1 base at V and 5 bases at J, with 9 bases between the two ends. Germline CDR1 SGHVS, CDR2 FQNEAQ. The CDR3 contains 13 residues.

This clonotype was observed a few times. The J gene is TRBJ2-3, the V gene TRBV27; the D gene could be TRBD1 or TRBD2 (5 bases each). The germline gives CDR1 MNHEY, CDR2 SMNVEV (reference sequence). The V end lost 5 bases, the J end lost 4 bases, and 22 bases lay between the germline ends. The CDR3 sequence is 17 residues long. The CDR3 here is CASSAAPGRQAADTQYF. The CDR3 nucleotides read TGTGCCAGCAGTGCAGCCCCGGGACGTCAGGCGGCAGATACGCAGTATTTT.

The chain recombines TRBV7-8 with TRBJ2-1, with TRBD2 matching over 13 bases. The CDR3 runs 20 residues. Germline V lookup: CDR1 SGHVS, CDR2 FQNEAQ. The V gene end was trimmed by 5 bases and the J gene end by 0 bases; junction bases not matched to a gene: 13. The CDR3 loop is CASSKAIGLAGDPSYNEQFF. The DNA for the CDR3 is TGTGCCAGCAGCAAAGCCATCGGACTAGCGGGAGATCCCTCCTACAATGAGCAGTTCTTC.